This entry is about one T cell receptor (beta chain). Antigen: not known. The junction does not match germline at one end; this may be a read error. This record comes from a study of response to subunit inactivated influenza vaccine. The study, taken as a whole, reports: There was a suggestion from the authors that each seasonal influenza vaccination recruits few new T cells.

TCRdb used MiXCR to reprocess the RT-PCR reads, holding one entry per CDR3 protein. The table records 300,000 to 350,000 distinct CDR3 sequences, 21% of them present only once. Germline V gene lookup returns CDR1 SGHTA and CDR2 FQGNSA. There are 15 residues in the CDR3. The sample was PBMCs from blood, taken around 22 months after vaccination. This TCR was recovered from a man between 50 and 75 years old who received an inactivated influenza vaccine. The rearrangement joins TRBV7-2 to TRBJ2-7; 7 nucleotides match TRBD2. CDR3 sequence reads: CASSPWGGPSYEQYF. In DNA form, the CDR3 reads TGTGCCAGCAGTCCCTGGGGGGGACCATCTTACGAGCAGTACTTT.